This is a list of T cell receptor beta chains from one sample in a study of blood T cell repertoires in COVID-19. Repertoires were generated with immunoSEQ multiplex PCR, while TCRdb's copy carries only in-frame clones and drops some. The data show roughly 410,000 clones, around nine tenths seen once. Sequencing input: peripheral blood. The receptors derive from a woman between 40 and 55 years old with COVID-19, enrolled during active disease. CDR3s include the opening cysteine and the closing phenylalanine or tryptophan. A D gene is named only where the DNA matches it firmly. The size entry is marked missing in some rows and otherwise reads once, few, many or a size class.

cdr3_aa	cdr3_nt	v_call	clone_size	j_call	d_call
CASSLPPDTQYF	TGTGCCAGCAGCCTACCCCCAGATACGCAGTATTTT	TRBV13	many	TRBJ2-3	.
CASSSSPGQGGTEAFF	TGTGCCAGCTCATCGTCGCCGGGACAGGGTGGGACTGAAGCTTTCTTT	TRBV18	once	TRBJ1-1	TRBD1
CASSLQTAGVGNSPLHF	TGTGCCAGCAGCCTTCAAACGGCGGGGGTAGGTAATTCACCCCTCCACTTT	TRBV9	.	TRBJ1-6	.
CASRYTGSGANVLTF	TGTGCCAGTAGATATACGGGCTCTGGGGCCAACGTCCTGACTTTC	TRBV19	.	TRBJ2-6	.
CASSTRGGGTVNTEAFF	TGTGCCAGTAGTACCCGGGGGGGCGGGACAGTGAACACTGAAGCTTTCTTT	TRBV19	.	TRBJ1-1	TRBD1
CASVPGGTDTQYF	TGTGCCAGCGTCCCGGGAGGAACAGATACGCAGTATTTT	TRBV6-5	.	TRBJ2-3	TRBD2
CAGASGRGSYEQYF	TGTGCGGGCGCCTCAGGCAGGGGCTCCTACGAGCAGTACTTC	TRBV5-4	once	TRBJ2-7	.
CASSTGQGGGGYTF	TGTGCCAGTAGCACGGGACAGGGAGGGGGTGGCTACACCTTC	TRBV19	.	TRBJ1-2	TRBD1
CASSLEWDSFSPLHF	TGTGCCAGCAGTTTGGAGTGGGACAGCTTTTCACCCCTCCACTTT	TRBV27	.	TRBJ1-6	TRBD1
CASRPITGIGELFF	TGCGCCAGCAGACCTATCACAGGGATTGGGGAGCTGTTTTTT	TRBV5-1	.	TRBJ2-2	.